This record looks at one T cell receptor (beta chain) sequence and its context. Its antigen is not known. With 6 bases clipped from V and 10 bases from J, the junction kept 16 bases outside the gene matches. The germline V gene has CDR1 SGDLS and CDR2 YYNGEE. The CDR3 runs 16 residues. This sample was included in a study of cytomegalovirus exposure and HLA in healthy donors. The PCR had 60 Vbeta and 13 Jbeta primers. Some clones are missing from TCRdb's copy, which holds only in-frame ones; the method was immunoSEQ multiplex PCR. The sample totals fewer than 150,000 clones; its top ten clones hold less than 2.5%. Points from the study as a whole: Follow-up analysis later connected one missense variant in DCLRE1C with trimming of TCR beta V- and J-genes. Productive status was seen about 90% or about 30% of the time for most TCR beta V segments in an earlier analysis.

The chain uses TRBV9 and TRBJ2-1, with 10 bases aligning to TRBD2. This receptor was taken from an older woman in good health and CMV-seronegative. Sequenced input: PBMCs. The CDR3 DNA is TGTGCCAGCAACTCGGGGGTCAGCGGGAGGGCGAGGGAGCAGTTCTTC. Residues: CASNSGVSGRAREQFF.